What follows is one TCR beta chain and its context. Its target antigen remains unknown. The CDR3 runs 16 residues from the cysteine to the phenylalanine. The sequence is cut down to CDR3 DNA, 48 bases in frame from base 1. Germline trimming: 4 bases from V, 7 bases from J; junction bases outside gene matches: 10. Based on the germline V gene, the CDR1 and CDR2 sequences are MNHEY and SVGAGI. The sample belongs to a study of cytomegalovirus exposure and HLA in healthy donors (dated by TCRdb to about 2017). Background for the entire study: An earlier analysis of 587 of the donors reported about 280 Gb of sequence data and about 120 million unique TCR beta sequences obtained from roughly 170 million T cells. A later genetic analysis took genome-wide SNP genotypes for 398 of the 666 donors and used that subset as a discovery cohort. An earlier analysis of about 600 of the donors used high-throughput TCR beta sequencing to judge whether each TCR beta V gene segment behaved as functional or pseudogenic. An early release that covered some 630 HLA-typed donors contained approximately 300 gigabases of sequencing data and around 80 million unique TCR sequences. Every repertoire in the discovery cohort had been generated on one and the same sequencing platform. The study combined high-throughput TCR immunosequencing, statistical association of individual TCRs with disease status, and machine learning to predict cytomegalovirus infection status. Donor age, sex, ethnicity and CMV serostatus were compiled together with the repertoire data. A later analysis re-examined previously published TCR beta repertoires from more than 650 donors and added high-resolution HLA genotyping to investigate patterns of TCR occurrence. Because of strong linkage in the cohort, 5 or 6 DR-DQ haplotypes were treated as single units for association and clustering. The later analysis used no new phenotypic data to find candidate immune exposures, relying instead on TCR beta sequences and their occurrence across donors. The study profiled the T cell repertoires of 500 to 800 subjects by immunosequencing and related them to cytomegalovirus serostatus. Along with the roughly 700-subject first cohort, a separate validation cohort of over 90 different subjects was used. The study aimed to test whether cataloging public T cell receptors could reveal signatures of past pathogen exposure. Typing coverage differed by locus: A, B, C, DRB1 and DQB1 were typed in about 620-640 donors, DQA1 in 500 to 550, DPA1 in 600 to 610, and DPB1 in 450 to 480. Class I and class II HLA loci were covered by the typing at four-digit resolution. Across around 400 genotyped donors of the cohort, an average of approximately 240,000 unique TCR beta nucleotide sequences per donor were sequenced, and around 20% of those sequences were non-productive. Of the 300 to 450 genotyped donors, over 80% were placed in the genetic ancestry cluster associated with self-reported Caucasian donors. On the study overall, not on this receptor specifically: Roughly uniform sequencing depth across donors was assumed in presence/absence analyses, although this assumption may not hold. The cohort was sequenced for TCR beta chains only, and without alpha or paired-chain data the features that could be detected were limited. In the study, approximately 160 TCR beta chains were listed as associated with cytomegalovirus. In a later analysis, several top co-occurrence clusters were reported to appear linked to parvovirus B19, influenza, CMV and Epstein-Barr virus. According to a later analysis, most CMV-associated TCR beta chains appeared to be HLA-restricted, and the HLA associations seemed to be driven largely by CMV exposure. Some IMGT-functional V segments, including TRBV6-2 and TRBV6-3, could not be distinguished by the 87-base-pair reads and were therefore excluded. In vitro tests confirmed that a few of the cytomegalovirus-associated TCR beta chains recognize cytomegalovirus antigens. Assigning TCR associations to individual alleles was difficult when HLA alleles, especially DR and DQ, strongly co-occurred. A group of highly shared sequence variants was considered likely to be a technical artifact of the sequencing pipeline. Because HLA typing was missing for some donors at each locus, association tests included only the typed subset. A further reported finding was that TCR beta sequences accurately predicted the HLA-A and HLA-B alleles for most subjects in the first cohort. Specific HLA alleles were associated with 15,000 to 20,000 TCR beta sequences at a false discovery rate of 0.05 in a later analysis. CMV serostatus was the only immune exposure information available for the cohort. The authors suggested that the approach could potentially be extended to other disease states and immunological phenotypes. Because counts were too low, 15 to 20 rarely observed V segments, including chromosome 9 orphons, were left out of the earlier analysis of 587 of the donors. An association between a missense DCLRE1C variant and V-gene and J-gene trimming of TCR beta chains was found in a later genetic analysis and replicated in an independent cohort. In a later genetic analysis, fewer N-insertions in productive TCRs were reported among donors in an Asian-associated ancestry cluster than the 666-donor mean. In a later analysis, HLA-associated TCR beta chains were found to be more clonally expanded and to have lower generation probabilities than equally common non-associated chains. In a later analysis, TCR association rates were found to vary across HLA loci, with the most associated TCRs seen for DRB1 alleles and the fewest for HLA-C alleles. Most TCR sequences were seen in very few donors, while some public TCRs were found in many individuals. Correlated functional status among segregating V segments might reflect linkage disequilibrium, but an unknown experimental factor could not be ruled out. An earlier analysis of roughly 570 of the donors showed that most TCR beta V segments appeared in productive rearrangements either about 90% or about 30% of the time, which broadly matched IMGT annotations. In both the original and validation cohorts, the classifier was reported to diagnose cytomegalovirus status with high specificity and sensitivity.

The method was the immunoSEQ multiplex PCR assay. For the multiplex PCR, a mixture combining 60 forward primers for TCR Vbeta segments and 13 reverse primers for TCR Jbeta segments was used. The CDR3 region of rearranged TCR beta genes was amplified from genomic DNA with a multiplex PCR assay. On the Illumina HiSeq System, the amplified TCR beta libraries were sequenced as 87-base-pair reads. Per the authors' processing: Across the roughly 600 repertoires, a later analysis counted 80 million or so unique TCR beta chains, roughly 11 million of which were shared by at least two donors. To remove PCR and sequencing errors, raw reads were error-corrected and collapsed into unique sequences using a nearest-neighbor algorithm that merged closely related sequences. CDR3 sequences were aligned to IMGT reference sequences to assign V, D and J gene segments. For a sequence to be retained, at least a six-nucleotide match to both a V gene segment and a J gene segment was required. A rearrangement was called productive if the CDR3 had no stop codons and remained in frame with V and J, and every other rearrangement was called non-productive. CDR3 was defined by IMGT convention, running from the second conserved V-encoded cysteine to the conserved J-encoded phenylalanine. In an earlier analysis of just under 600 of the donors, sequences lacking an unambiguous match to a single V gene segment were excluded. In an earlier analysis of 587 of the donors, V segments were called functional above 56.7% productive rearrangements and were called segregating when the between-donor standard deviation exceeded 5%. A statistical classification framework was built to diagnose cytomegalovirus status from the catalog of TCR beta chain sequences. V and J gene assignment, in a later analysis, came from comparing TCR nucleotide sequences with IMGT/GENE-DB human TR gene sequences. In a later analysis, CDR3 sequences and most-parsimonious VDJ recombination scenarios were assigned using the TCRdist pipeline. In a later analysis, every TCR beta chain was defined by the combination of its CDR3 amino acid sequence and its V-gene family, and reads without a unique V-gene family were dropped. To address suspected cross-contamination and a sequencing artifact, a later analysis removed 592 highly shared, low-generation-probability nucleotide sequences. For each public chain, a later analysis derived a clonal expansion index from normalized ranks of inferred template counts within each repertoire. In a later analysis, generation probabilities were computed with a VDJ recombination model fitted to out-of-frame rearrangements, and the resulting probabilities were checked against IGoR. A later analysis scored TCR-TCR, TCR-HLA and TCR-CMV co-occurrence with hypergeometric tests, applying a repertoire-size bias correction to TCR pairs. To estimate false discovery rates, a later analysis permuted the HLA or CMV assignments 20 times. In a later analysis, co-occurring TCRs were grouped using DBSCAN, and TCRdist sequence similarity was added for clustering within HLA-allele-positive subsets. Repertoires with fewer than 30,000 or more than 120,000 public chains were left out of co-occurrence clustering, as were a few repertoires with anomalous nucleotide sharing. What TCRdb holds here is the immuneACCESS table cut down to in-frame rearrangements. Part of the clones is not present; checked against another copy, under half of the missing clones reflect an unresolved V gene, and the others are unexplained. That table furnishes V, J and clone size, whereas the DNA furnished D and trimming. For this sample, the table gives around 25,000 clones. The ten largest account for around 17% of the sample.

The cohort consisted of more than 650 healthy bone marrow donors. Cohort members were all nominally healthy when sampled, although unrecorded immune exposures were likely present. The donor tested CMV seropositive, placing the donor among the 289 seropositive members of the cohort. Every donor gave a peripheral blood sample, and the peripheral blood mononuclear cells from that sample were used for TCR beta sequencing. The Qiagen DNeasy Blood Extraction Kit was used to extract genomic DNA from the blood cell samples. This receptor chain uses TRBV6-5 and TRBJ2-1, and 10 junction bases match TRBD2. The sample taken for sequencing was PBMCs. The clonotype originates from a male donor in good health and CMV-seropositive. The DNA sequence reads TGTGCCAGCAGTTTACTAGCGGGACCTCGGGGTAATGAGCAGTTCTTC. Translation gives CASSLLAGPRGNEQFF.